Listed below are T cell receptor beta chains from one sample, sequenced in a study of OX40 agonist ivuxolimab in advanced cancers. Data came from immunoSEQ multiplex PCR; TCRdb stores just in-frame clones and leaves some out. This table has tens of thousands of clones, 85% to 90% appearing once. This sample comprised CD4+ or CD8+ T cells sorted from blood, obtained in a trial of the OX40 agonist ivuxolimab. The receptors shown here come from an adult with an advanced solid tumor such as melanoma, head and neck, liver or kidney cancer. The CDR3 runs from the conserved cysteine through the conserved F or W. D genes are given only for firm matches. Clone size, where shown, is once, few, many, or a class for clones that have expanded.

>few|TRBD1|TRBV6-1|TRBJ2-3
TGTGCCAGCAGGGGCGGACAGGGGGGGTCGGATACGCAGTATTTT
CASRGGQGGSDTQYF
>NA|NA|TRBV11-2|TRBJ2-1
TGTGCCAGCAGCTCACCAGGCTACAATGAGCAGTTCTTC
CASSSPGYNEQFF
>NA|TRBD1|TRBV11-2|TRBJ2-7
TGTGCCAGCAGCCTTCAGGGGGCAAAATACGAGCAGTACTTC
CASSLQGAKYEQYF
>few|NA|TRBV9|TRBJ2-4
TGTGCCAGCAGCGTAGGGGAAGGGGCTCCGGCCAAAAACATTCAGTACTTC
CASSVGEGAPAKNIQYF
>NA|TRBD2|TRBV28|TRBJ2-7
TGTGCCAGCAGTATAGCGGGGAGCTCCTACGAGCAGTACTTC
CASSIAGSSYEQYF
>NA|NA|TRBV5-4|TRBJ2-1
TGTGCCAGCAGCTTGGAGGCAGGGCGGTCGTGGGCAAATGAGCAGTTCTTC
CASSLEAGRSWANEQFF
>few|TRBD1|TRBV5-8|TRBJ2-7
TGTGCCAGCAGCTTGGGGACAGGGGGCAATTACGAGCAGTACTTC
CASSLGTGGNYEQYF
>NA|NA|TRBV11-2|TRBJ2-1
TGTGCCAGCACTATCTACAATGAGCAGTTCTTC
CASTIYNEQFF
>NA|NA|TRBV30|TRBJ1-2
TGTGCCTGGAAGGGGGGTGCCTATGGCTACACCTTC
CAWKGGAYGYTF
>NA|TRBD1|TRBV5-4|TRBJ1-2
TGTGCCAGCAGCTTGGCACAGGGGGCGGGATATGGCTACACCTTC
CASSLAQGAGYGYTF
>NA|TRBD2|TRBV2|TRBJ2-3
TGTGCCAGCAGTGGCCTTCTAGCGGGCAGGGCAGATACGCAGTATTTT
CASSGLLAGRADTQYF
>once|TRBD1|TRBV27|TRBJ1-1
TGTGCCAGCAGTTTAACTCGGACAGGCTATAACACTGAAGCTTTCTTT
CASSLTRTGYNTEAFF
>NA|NA|TRBV5-1|TRBJ2-7
TGCGCCAGCAGCTTCCCCCAGGGTTACGAGCAGTACTTC
CASSFPQGYEQYF
>NA|NA|TRBV7-8|TRBJ2-5
TGTGCCAGCAGCTGGCACGGCCAAGAGACCCAGTACTTC
CASSWHGQETQYF
>NA|NA|TRBV28|TRBJ1-1
TGTGCCAGCAGAGATACACAGGGCAGGGGCACTGAAGCTTTCTTT
CASRDTQGRGTEAFF
>NA|TRBD2|TRBV19|TRBJ2-1
TGTGCCAGTAGTGTTTGGGCGGGAGGGCCAGGGAATGAGCAGTTCTTC
CASSVWAGGPGNEQFF
>NA|TRBD1|TRBV27|TRBJ1-2
TGTGCCAGCAGTTTTGCACAGGGGGCTAGTGGCTACACCTTC
CASSFAQGASGYTF
>NA|TRBD1|TRBV5-1|TRBJ2-7
TGCGCCAGCAGCTTGGCCGGGACAGGCAACTACGAGCAGTACTTC
CASSLAGTGNYEQYF
>NA|NA|TRBV11-2|TRBJ1-2
TGTGCCAGCAGCTTATTAAAAGGAACCTATGGCTACACCTTC
CASSLLKGTYGYTF
>NA|TRBD1|TRBV18|TRBJ2-3
TGTGCCAGCTCACCAAGACTGACAGGGTTCGATACGCAGTATTTT
CASSPRLTGFDTQYF
>NA|TRBD1|TRBV19|TRBJ2-7
TGTGCCAGTCGGGGACAGGCGGGGTCCTACGAGCAGTACTTC
CASRGQAGSYEQYF
>NA|NA|TRBV27|TRBJ2-7
TGTGCCAGCTCAAGGGGCGGATCCTCCTACGAGCAGTACTTC
CASSRGGSSYEQYF
>NA|TRBD2|TRBV6-1|TRBJ2-5
TGTGCCAGCAGTACACTAGCGGGAGCCCAAGAGACCCAGTACTTC
CASSTLAGAQETQYF
>NA|TRBD2|TRBV5-8|TRBJ2-1
TGTGCCAGCAGCGCTGGACTAGCGGCCTACAATGAGCAGTTCTTC
CASSAGLAAYNEQFF
>NA|TRBD1|TRBV27|TRBJ1-5
TGTGCCAGCAGGAAGCAACAGGGGCGGAATCAGCCCCAGCATTTT
CASRKQQGRNQPQHF
>NA|NA|TRBV12-2|TRBJ1-2
TGTGCAAGTCGCTTAGCGCCGGGACACAGCTACACCTTC
CASRLAPGHSYTF
>NA|NA|TRBV7-9|TRBJ1-2
TGTGCCAGCAGCTCCGGGGCCGTCTATGGCTACACCTTC
CASSSGAVYGYTF
>NA|TRBD2|TRBV11-1|TRBJ2-7
TGTGCCAGCAGCTTAAGGGCTAGCGGAACCTACGAGCAGTACTTC
CASSLRASGTYEQYF
>NA|NA|TRBV10-1|TRBJ1-2
TGCGCCAGCAGTGAGGGAAGAAGTTATGGCTACACCTTC
CASSEGRSYGYTF
>NA|NA|TRBV5-1|TRBJ2-7
TGCGCCAGCAGCTTTTTATCCGAGCAGTACTTC
CASSFLSEQYF
>NA|NA|TRBV27|TRBJ2-1
TGTGCCAGCACCGAAGGAGGGTCTAGCGAATACAATGAGCAGTTCTTC
CASTEGGSSEYNEQFF
>NA|NA|TRBV28|TRBJ1-2
TGTGCCAGCAGTTCCTCACCGGGACGGAATTATGGCTACACCTTC
CASSSSPGRNYGYTF
>NA|NA|TRBV5-1|TRBJ2-1
TGCGCCAGCAGAATGATGGCGACGAATGAGCAGTTCTTC
CASRMMATNEQFF
>once|NA|TRBV5-1|TRBJ2-3
TGCGCCAGCAGTCTAGGGGCAGATACGCAGTATTTT
CASSLGADTQYF
>NA|TRBD2|TRBV9|TRBJ2-1
TGTGCCAGCAGCTCCCGAGTCCGGGACTACCTCAATGAGCAGTTCTTC
CASSSRVRDYLNEQFF
>NA|TRBD2|TRBV5-4|TRBJ2-7
TGTGCCAGCAGCTTCGGACTAGCGGGAGGTATGGAGCAGTACTTC
CASSFGLAGGMEQYF
>NA|TRBD1|TRBV10-2|TRBJ2-2
TGCGCCAGCAGTCCGGGACAGGGGAACACCGGGGAGCTGTTTTTT
CASSPGQGNTGELFF
>NA|NA|TRBV29-1|TRBJ2-3
TGCAGCGTTGAAGACAGGTCCACCCCAGATACGCAGTATTTT
CSVEDRSTPDTQYF
>NA|TRBD2|TRBV28|TRBJ2-3
TGTGCCAGCACCCTTCAGGTAGCGGGAGATAGGGGGCAGTATTTT
CASTLQVAGDRGQYF
>NA|NA|TRBV7-9|TRBJ2-1
TGTGCCAGCAGCTCAGCCGGGACTCCAAGCTCCTACAATGAGCAGTTCTTC
CASSSAGTPSSYNEQFF
>NA|NA|TRBV29-1|TRBJ1-1
TGCAGCGTTGTAGGCACCCGGAGTACTGAAGCTTTCTTT
CSVVGTRSTEAFF
>few|TRBD1|TRBV5-6|TRBJ2-5
TGTGCCAGCAGCTTGAGGACAGGTCGAGAGACCCAGTACTTC
CASSLRTGRETQYF
>NA|NA|TRBV9|TRBJ2-3
TGTGCCAGCAGCGTAGGCGCAGATACGCAGTATTTT
CASSVGADTQYF
>NA|TRBD1|TRBV5-8|TRBJ1-1
TGTGCCAGCAGCTCGAGCAGGGGGAGGGCTGAAGCTTTCTTT
CASSSSRGRAEAFF
>NA|TRBD2|TRBV10-1|TRBJ2-1
TGCGCCAGCAGTCGACTAGCCGACTACAATGAGCAGTTCTTC
CASSRLADYNEQFF
>NA|TRBD2|TRBV18|TRBJ2-2
TGTGCCAGCTCACCACGAGGTCCTAGCGGGCCCGCGAACACCGGGGAGCTGTTTTTT
CASSPRGPSGPANTGELFF
>NA|TRBD1|TRBV5-1|TRBJ2-7
TGCGCCAGCAGCTCAGGGGGCAGGTCCTACGAGCAGTACTTC
CASSSGGRSYEQYF
>NA|TRBD2|TRBV19|TRBJ2-3
TGTGCCAGTAGTACCCCTAGCGGACTAATGAATACGCAGTATTTT
CASSTPSGLMNTQYF
>NA|NA|TRBV5-4|TRBJ2-5
TGTGCCAGCAGCCAATATCTCGGGAGTTTGAAGACCCAGTACTTC
CASSQYLGSLKTQYF
>NA|NA|TRBV5-6|TRBJ2-5
TGTGCCAGCAGCTTGGGACAACAAGAGACCCAGTACTTC
CASSLGQQETQYF
>few|NA|TRBV15|TRBJ2-3
TGTGCCACCAGCACTCCACTACTAGTAAGTTGGTCAGATACGCAGTATTTT
CATSTPLLVSWSDTQYF
>NA|TRBD1|TRBV5-1|TRBJ2-7
TGCGCCAGCAGCTTGACGTCAGGGGGCCACGAGCAGTACTTC
CASSLTSGGHEQYF
>NA|NA|TRBV7-2|TRBJ1-2
TGTGCCAGCAGCTTACGCGGGGTTCAGGGCTACACCTTC
CASSLRGVQGYTF
>NA|TRBD1|TRBV5-6|TRBJ1-2
TGTGCCAGCAGCTCCTCCGGGACAGGGACCCTCTATGGCTACACCTTC
CASSSSGTGTLYGYTF
>once|TRBD1|TRBV10-3|TRBJ1-5
TGTGCCATCAGTGCGGGACAGGGCAATCAGCCCCAGCATTTT
CAISAGQGNQPQHF
>once|NA|TRBV7-6|TRBJ2-5
TGTGCCAGCAGCTTAAGGGGGGAGGCCCAAGAGACCCAGTACTTC
CASSLRGEAQETQYF